Ten or more counts support the clone carrying this T cell receptor beta chain. Its target is not known. V lost 7 bases to trimming and J lost 4 bases; unmatched junction nucleotides: 6. Germline CDR1 is SGHAT and CDR2 is FQNNGV. The CDR3 contains 14 residues. TCRdb re-analysed the reads in MiXCR, keeping a single row per CDR3 protein. This table has a few hundred thousand distinct CDR3 sequences, roughly 20% appearing once. This entry belongs to a study of T cell repertoires in cytomegalovirus infection. Study-wide context: CMV infection together with matching HLA type was indicated by public TCR beta signatures.

Broader study findings: Clonotype analysis showed dominance of the ex vivo response by HLA-C-restricted CMV-specific TCR beta clonotypes.

The clonotype comes from a human donor in good health (CMV status not recorded). Some clones in this sample may be carry-over from other donors' samples. The chain uses TRBV11-2 and TRBJ2-3, with 9 bases that match TRBD1. What was sequenced was PBMCs. CDR3 in DNA: TGTGCCAGCACCGACAGGGGGATAGCAGATACGCAGTATTTT. Its protein is CASTDRGIADTQYF. Full variable domain (remainder filled in from reference TRBV11-2 and TRBJ2-3): EAGVAQSPRYKIIEKRQSVAFWCNPISGHATLYWYQQILGQGPKLLIQFQNNGVVDDSQLPKDRFSAERLKGVDSTLKIQPAKLEDSAVYLCASTDRGIADTQYFGPGTRLTVL.